This is a list of T cell receptor beta chains from one sample in a study of blood T cell repertoires in COVID-19. Sequencing was performed with immunoSEQ multiplex PCR; in TCRdb, only in-frame clones are kept and a portion is missing. Among under 250,000 clones, around 88% were seen once, and the ten largest hold under 8%. The sample taken for sequencing was peripheral blood. The source is a woman in her thirties with COVID-19, enrolled during active disease. CDR3s include the opening cysteine and the closing phenylalanine or tryptophan. The D gene is left open where the match is weak. Not all rows give a size; the values are once, few, many and, for expanded clones, a class.

cdr3_nt cdr3_aa clone_size d_call j_call v_call
TGTGCCAGCAGCTTAGCCCAGGTGGAGACCCAGTACTTC CASSLAQVETQYF - - TRBJ2-5 TRBV11-2
TGTGCCAGCAGCTTATCGGGGGGCACAGATACGCAGTATTTT CASSLSGGTDTQYF - - TRBJ2-3 TRBV7-9
TGCAGCGTTGAAGAAGGGGCGGTTGGATATGGCTACACCTTC CSVEEGAVGYGYTF - - TRBJ1-2 TRBV29-1
TGTGCCATCAGTGCGGGGACAGACTCTGGAAACACCATATATTTT CAISAGTDSGNTIYF - TRBD1 TRBJ1-3 TRBV10-3
TGTGCCAGCAGTTCATCCGGGACAGCGCTCCAAGAGACCCAGTACTTC CASSSSGTALQETQYF - TRBD1 TRBJ2-5 TRBV28
TGTGCCAGCAGTACCGACAGGGTAGGCCACGAGCAGTACTTC CASSTDRVGHEQYF few TRBD1 TRBJ2-7 TRBV7-9
TGCAGCGTTGAAGGTCTGGGGGCGGCCTACAATGAGCAGTTCTTC CSVEGLGAAYNEQFF - - TRBJ2-1 TRBV29-1
TGTGCCAGCAGTTACAGTTTCAGGACAGATACCGAAGCTTTCTTT CASSYSFRTDTEAFF few - TRBJ1-1 TRBV6-2/TRBV6-3
TGTGCCAGCAGCCAAGACGACAGGGAGTATGGCTACACCTTC CASSQDDREYGYTF once TRBD1 TRBJ1-2 TRBV3-1/TRBV3-2
TGCAGTGCTAGTGGACTAGCGATTACCCTCTCCTACAATGAGCAGTTCTTC CSASGLAITLSYNEQFF - TRBD2 TRBJ2-1 TRBV20-1
TGCAGCGCGGGGGGCTCTACAGATACGCAGTATTTT CSAGGSTDTQYF - - TRBJ2-3 TRBV29-1
TGTGCCAGCACTCCCCGGACCACGGGGACTGAAGCTTTCTTT CASTPRTTGTEAFF - - TRBJ1-1 TRBV3-1/TRBV3-2
TGTGCCACCCGGACAGGGGATAATTCACCCCTCCACTTT CATRTGDNSPLHF - TRBD1 TRBJ1-6 TRBV10-3
TGTGCCAGCAGTTACACACTGACGGGAAACTATGGCTACACCTTC CASSYTLTGNYGYTF - - TRBJ1-2 TRBV6-7
TGCAGTGCTAGTGACAGGGGCCGGATTTACACCGGGGAGCTGTTTTTT CSASDRGRIYTGELFF - TRBD1 TRBJ2-2 TRBV20-1
TGTGCCACCAGTGGCACCGGGCGCCAGACTATGAACACTGAAGCTTTCTTT CATSGTGRQTMNTEAFF once - TRBJ1-1 TRBV24-1
TGTGCCAGCAGTGGGGGAGGTCGGTTATACAATGAGCAGTTCTTC CASSGGGRLYNEQFF - - TRBJ2-1 TRBV2
TGTGCCAGCAGCCCCTTCTGGGACAGCAATGAGCAGTTCTTC CASSPFWDSNEQFF - TRBD1 TRBJ2-1 TRBV6-2/TRBV6-3
TGTGCAAGTCGCTTAGCGCTAACTCCCCGAGGGGGTGCAGATACGCAGTATTTT CASRLALTPRGGADTQYF - - TRBJ2-3 TRBV12-2
TGTGCCAGCAGCCAAGGCACCGCGTTTCCCTCTGGAAACACCATATATTTT CASSQGTAFPSGNTIYF - - TRBJ1-3 TRBV4-2
TGTGCCAGCAGCTCCATTAGTGGGAACACTGAAGCTTTCTTT CASSSISGNTEAFF - - TRBJ1-1 TRBV11-2
TGTGCCAGTAGTGCGAACTCATACTCCTACAATGAGCAGTTCTTC CASSANSYSYNEQFF - - TRBJ2-1 TRBV19
TGCGCCAGCAGCTTGACAGGGTCGGGTCAGCCCCAGCATTTT CASSLTGSGQPQHF - - TRBJ1-5 TRBV5-1
TGTGCCAGCAGTAACGTACAGGGTGGGGCGGGTGAAAAACTGTTTTTT CASSNVQGGAGEKLFF - - TRBJ1-4 TRBV2
TGTGCCAGCACCGTGGGGGGAGACGAGCAGTACTTC CASTVGGDEQYF - - TRBJ2-7 TRBV9
TGTGCCAGCAGTACAGGGGGTAAAGAGACCCAGTACTTC CASSTGGKETQYF - TRBD1 TRBJ2-5 TRBV25-1
TGTGCCAGCAGCTTAACGGGACTAGCGGGGGGGCCGACAGATACGCAGTATTTT CASSLTGLAGGPTDTQYF - TRBD2 TRBJ2-3 TRBV5-4
TGTGCCAGCCGCACCTGGTCGGGTTGGAATCAGCCCCAGCATTTT CASRTWSGWNQPQHF - - TRBJ1-5 TRBV19
TGCGCCAGCAGCTTGGGAGCCCAACCCCAAGAGACCCAGTACTTC CASSLGAQPQETQYF many - TRBJ2-5 TRBV5-1
TGTGCCAGCAGTGAGCAGCGGGGGGGCCAAGAGACCCAGTACTTC CASSEQRGGQETQYF - TRBD2 TRBJ2-5 TRBV6-1
TGCGCCAGCAGCCAAGGGGCTAGCGGGGAATTTTACGAGCAGTACTTC CASSQGASGEFYEQYF - TRBD2 TRBJ2-7 TRBV4-3
TGTGCCAGCAGCTCGACTCACACGGGGGGTCCAGCCCATCTTACGCAGTATTTT CASSSTHTGGPAHLTQYF - TRBD2 TRBJ2-3 TRBV7-9
TGTGCCAGCAGCATGGACGGACCGCGGGGGGGTACAGATACGCAGTATTTT CASSMDGPRGGTDTQYF - TRBD2 TRBJ2-3 TRBV5-4
TGTGCCAGCAGCTCACGGTACAATGAGCAGTTCTTC CASSSRYNEQFF - - TRBJ2-1 TRBV5-6
TGTGCCAGCTCACCTGCCCTACAGGGGCGGCTTAATGGCTACACCTTC CASSPALQGRLNGYTF - TRBD1 TRBJ1-2 TRBV18
TGTGCCAGCAGTGAAGCTGACTGGGAGACCCAGTACTTC CASSEADWETQYF - - TRBJ2-5 TRBV6-1
TGTGCCAGCAGCTTAGCACTACCAGCGGAGAAAACAGATACGCAGTATTTT CASSLALPAEKTDTQYF - - TRBJ2-3 TRBV7-6
TGCGCCAGCAGTGAGACGAGTGGTAGCGGGAGTCAGACAGATACGCAGTATTTT CASSETSGSGSQTDTQYF - TRBD2 TRBJ2-3 TRBV10-1
TGCAGTGCTACCGGGGGACCTGAAGCTTTCTTT CSATGGPEAFF - - TRBJ1-1 TRBV20-1
TGTGCCAGCAGCTCCGACAGAATCTCTGGGGCCAACGTCCTGACTTTC CASSSDRISGANVLTF - - TRBJ2-6 TRBV5-5
TGTGCCAGCAGCGTTTCGGCTAGCGGGAGACATGAGCAGTTCTTC CASSVSASGRHEQFF - TRBD2 TRBJ2-1 TRBV9
TGTGCCAGCACCCAAGCGGAGGGGTACAATGAGCAGTTCTTC CASTQAEGYNEQFF - - TRBJ2-1 TRBV6-5
TGTGCCAGTAGCTGGAGGGGCAACACCGGGGAGCTGTTTTTT CASSWRGNTGELFF - - TRBJ2-2 TRBV19
TGCGCCAGCAGCGCTGGTGCAGGGGGCCAAGAGACCCAGTACTTC CASSAGAGGQETQYF - TRBD1 TRBJ2-5 TRBV5-1
TGCGCCAGCAGCCAAACCGCAGGGAATTTTAACTATGGCTACACCTTC CASSQTAGNFNYGYTF - - TRBJ1-2 TRBV4-3
TGTGCCAGTGGTCTCCCGGGCTACGAGCAGTACTTC CASGLPGYEQYF - - TRBJ2-7 TRBV19
TGCGCCAGCAGCTTTAGCCCCGGGACAGGGGAAGGAAACACCATATATTTT CASSFSPGTGEGNTIYF - TRBD1 TRBJ1-3 TRBV5-1
TGTGCCAGCAGTCCGACAGCCTATCAGCCCCAGCATTTT CASSPTAYQPQHF - - TRBJ1-5 TRBV27
TGTGCCAGTAGCTTACAGGGGAGGAGCGCCGGGGAGCTGTTTTTT CASSLQGRSAGELFF once - TRBJ2-2 TRBV19
TGTGCCTGGAGTGATGGTACGGGTTCACCCCTCCACTTT CAWSDGTGSPLHF - - TRBJ1-6 TRBV30
TGTGCCAGCAGCGACCGGGACAGCAACGCCTGGCGAATGTGCAATCAGCCCCAGCATTTT CASSDRDSNAWRMCNQPQHF - - TRBJ1-5 TRBV21-1
TGTGCCAGCAGCTTAAATAGCGGGAGCTCCTACAATGAGCAGTTCTTC CASSLNSGSSYNEQFF - TRBD2 TRBJ2-1 TRBV11-2
TGTGCCAGCAGCTATCGACAGGCCCAATACAATGAGCAGTTCTTC CASSYRQAQYNEQFF - - TRBJ2-1 TRBV5-4
TGTGCCAGCAGCATACTTACCGGGACTAGTGGCACAGATACGCAGTATTTT CASSILTGTSGTDTQYF - TRBD2 TRBJ2-3 TRBV7-8